A selection of T cell receptor beta chains follows, all from one sample in a study of blood T cell repertoires in COVID-19. Assay: immunoSEQ multiplex PCR; the TCRdb copy retains only in-frame clones and omits some. The table shows around 140,000 clones, with 88% occurring only once. Input material: peripheral blood. Receptors were obtained from a man in his 70s with acute or convalescent COVID-19. Both conserved end residues are part of each CDR3. The D gene is left open where the match is weak. Only part of the rows carry a size: once, few, many, or a class if the clone is expanded.

TRBJ2-7,.,.,TRBV5-1,TGCGCCAGCAGCTTGGCGGCAGCTCCGGAGTACGAGCAGTACTTC,CASSLAAAPEYEQYF
TRBJ2-3,.,TRBD2,TRBV19,TGTGCCAGTGGGAGCGGGAGGGGGGGCACAGATACGCAGTATTTT,CASGSGRGGTDTQYF
TRBJ2-1,.,.,TRBV27,TGTGCCAGCAGTTGGGCAGCCTACAATGAGCAGTTCTTC,CASSWAAYNEQFF
TRBJ2-7,.,TRBD2,TRBV28,TGTGCCAGCAGTTTCCTAGCGGGAGCGGGGGAGCAGTACTTC,CASSFLAGAGEQYF
TRBJ2-5,.,.,TRBV19,TGTGCCAGTAGTAAGACTAGACAAGAGACCCAGTACTTC,CASSKTRQETQYF
TRBJ2-5,.,.,TRBV2,TGTGCCAGCAGTGCGCAGGGGAGAGGGGAGACCCAGTACTTC,CASSAQGRGETQYF
TRBJ2-7,few,TRBD1,TRBV5-6,TGTGCCAGCACCTTCTTGTGGACAGGGAATAACGAGCAGTACTTC,CASTFLWTGNNEQYF
TRBJ2-4,.,TRBD1,TRBV20-1,TGCAGTGCTAGTAGGGGGCTAGCCAAAAACATTCAGTACTTC,CSASRGLAKNIQYF
TRBJ1-2,once,.,TRBV3-1/TRBV3-2,TGTGCCAGCAGCCAACGCTTAGGGGCCTATGGCTACACCTTC,CASSQRLGAYGYTF
TRBJ1-2,.,TRBD1,TRBV6-5,TGTGCCAGCAGTTACGCTTATGGACAGGGGAACTATGGCTACACCTTC,CASSYAYGQGNYGYTF
TRBJ1-3,.,.,TRBV13,TGTGCCAGCAGGTCTCGGCCTCAGGCCGTCACCATATATTTT,CASRSRPQAVTIYF
TRBJ2-1,.,TRBD1,TRBV7-8,TGTGCCAGCAGCTTCCGGGACAGGGTATACAATGAGCAGTTCTTC,CASSFRDRVYNEQFF
TRBJ2-3,.,.,TRBV2,TGTGCCAGCAGTGAGCGTCCAGAGGCAGATACGCAGTATTTT,CASSERPEADTQYF
TRBJ1-6,.,.,TRBV30,TGTGCCTGGAATATAGGCAGGTCGAATTCACCCCTCCACTTT,CAWNIGRSNSPLHF
TRBJ1-6,few,.,TRBV2,TGTGCCAGCAGTTCTCTGGAGGGGCGCTCACCCCTCCACTTT,CASSSLEGRSPLHF
TRBJ2-7,.,TRBD1,TRBV3-1/TRBV3-2,TGTGCCAGCAGTCCCGGGACAGGGGACGACGAGCAGTACTTC,CASSPGTGDDEQYF
TRBJ2-1,once,.,TRBV2,TGTGCCAGCAGTGGGACACGTGAGAATGAGCAGTTCTTC,CASSGTRENEQFF
TRBJ1-1,.,TRBD1,TRBV10-3,TGTGCCATCAGTGTCCAGGGGGTGAGGGCTTTCTTT,CAISVQGVRAFF
TRBJ1-1,.,.,TRBV6-1,TGTGCCAGCAGTGAAGCGCACCAGGGCGTCCCTGAAGCTTTCTTT,CASSEAHQGVPEAFF
TRBJ2-7,.,TRBD1,TRBV27,TGTGCCAGCAGCAAAATCTTGGGACAGACCTACCAGCAGTACTTC,CASSKILGQTYQQYF
TRBJ2-4,.,.,TRBV20-1,TGCAGTGCTAGTATGGGGGCCTTAGTCAAAAACATTCAGTACTTC,CSASMGALVKNIQYF
TRBJ1-1,.,.,TRBV29-1,TGCAGCGCCAAAAGGGGGAGCATGAACACTGAAGCTTTCTTT,CSAKRGSMNTEAFF
TRBJ1-4,.,TRBD1,TRBV7-9,TGTGCCAGCAGCTCCCAGGGGGCAGCTAATGAAAAACTGTTTTTT,CASSSQGAANEKLFF
TRBJ1-4,.,.,TRBV7-2,TGTGCCAGCAGCTTGGGGGACTCCACACTCAGGGAAAAACTGTTTTTT,CASSLGDSTLREKLFF